This T cell receptor (beta chain) was sequenced for a study of shared clonotypes between healthy human individuals. Germline V CDR1 and CDR2: SQVTM, ANQGSEA. V was pared by 7 bases and J by 6 bases, with 18 bases between. The length of the CDR3 is 13 residues. TCRdb keeps only in-frame clones here, not all; method: immunoSEQ multiplex PCR. The table has about 710,000 clones, 72% seen once. The sequence was obtained from a woman in her twenties or thirties in good health. Source material: memory CD4+ T cells sorted from blood. The subset: CD45RA-negative fraction. The chain recombines TRBV29-1 with TRBJ1-2; tentatively, D is TRBD1 (6 bases). CDR3 loop: CSGWDTLSDGYTF. The CDR3 nucleotides read TGCAGCGGCTGGGACACCCTGTCGGATGGCTACACCTTC.